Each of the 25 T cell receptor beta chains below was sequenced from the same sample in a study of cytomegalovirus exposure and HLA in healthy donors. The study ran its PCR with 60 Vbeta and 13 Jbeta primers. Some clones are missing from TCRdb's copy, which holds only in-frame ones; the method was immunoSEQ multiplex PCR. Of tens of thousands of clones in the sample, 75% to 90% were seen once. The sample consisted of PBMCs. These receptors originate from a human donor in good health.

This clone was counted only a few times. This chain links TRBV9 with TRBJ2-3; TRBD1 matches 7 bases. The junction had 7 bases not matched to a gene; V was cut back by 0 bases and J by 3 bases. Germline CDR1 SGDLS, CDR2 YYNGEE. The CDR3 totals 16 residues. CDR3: CASSVGGSTGTDTQYF. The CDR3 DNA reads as TGTGCCAGCAGCGTAGGGGGTTCGACAGGGACAGATACGCAGTATTTT.

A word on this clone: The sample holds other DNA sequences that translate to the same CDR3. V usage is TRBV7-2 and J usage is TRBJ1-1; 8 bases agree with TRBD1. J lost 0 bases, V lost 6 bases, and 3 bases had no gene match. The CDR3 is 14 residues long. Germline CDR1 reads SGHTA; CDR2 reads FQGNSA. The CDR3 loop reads CASSRDRLNTEAFF. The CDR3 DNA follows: TGTGCCAGCAGTCGGGACAGGTTGAACACTGAAGCTTTCTTT.

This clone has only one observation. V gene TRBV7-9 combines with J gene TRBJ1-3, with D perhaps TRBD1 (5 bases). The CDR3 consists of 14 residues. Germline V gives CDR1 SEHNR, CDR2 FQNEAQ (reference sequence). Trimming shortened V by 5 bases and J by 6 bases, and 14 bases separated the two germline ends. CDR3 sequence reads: CASSVRSGLNTIYF. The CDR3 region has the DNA TGTGCCAGCAGCGTACGTTCAGGGTTAAACACCATATATTTT.

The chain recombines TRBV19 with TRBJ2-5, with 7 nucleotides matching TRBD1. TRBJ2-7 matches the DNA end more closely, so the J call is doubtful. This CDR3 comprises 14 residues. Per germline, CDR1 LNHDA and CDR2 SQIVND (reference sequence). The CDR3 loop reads CASSDRADSYEQYF. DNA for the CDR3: TGTGCCAGTAGTGACAGGGCTGACTCCTACGAGCAGTACTTC.

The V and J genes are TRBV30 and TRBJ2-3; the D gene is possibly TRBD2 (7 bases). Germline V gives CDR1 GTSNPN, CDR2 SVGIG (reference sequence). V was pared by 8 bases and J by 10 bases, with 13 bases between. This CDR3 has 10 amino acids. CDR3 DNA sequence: TGTGCCGGGGGGGGCCCGGCGCAGTATTTT. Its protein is CAGGGPAQYF. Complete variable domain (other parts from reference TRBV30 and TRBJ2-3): SQTIHQWPATLVQPVGSPLSLECTVEGTSNPNLYWYRQAAGRGLQLLFYSVGIGQISSEVPQNLSASRPQDRQFILSSKKLLLSDSGFYLCAGGGPAQYFGPGTRLTVL.

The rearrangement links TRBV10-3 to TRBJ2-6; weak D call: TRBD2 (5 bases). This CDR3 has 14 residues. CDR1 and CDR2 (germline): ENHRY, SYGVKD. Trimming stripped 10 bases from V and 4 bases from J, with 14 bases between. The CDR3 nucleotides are TGTGCCACCCACTCGGAGGCCGGGGCCAACGTCCTGACTTTC. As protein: CATHSEAGANVLTF.

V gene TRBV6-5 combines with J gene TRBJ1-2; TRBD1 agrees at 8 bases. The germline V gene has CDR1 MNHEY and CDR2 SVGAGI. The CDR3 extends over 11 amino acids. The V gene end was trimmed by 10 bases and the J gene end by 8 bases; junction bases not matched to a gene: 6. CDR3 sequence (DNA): TGTGCCACTTGGACAGGGTGGGGCTACACCTTC. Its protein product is CATWTGWGYTF.

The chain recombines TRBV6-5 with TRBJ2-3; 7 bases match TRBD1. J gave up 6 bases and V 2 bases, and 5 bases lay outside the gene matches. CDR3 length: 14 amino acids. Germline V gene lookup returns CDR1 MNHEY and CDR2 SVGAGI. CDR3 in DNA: TGTGCCAGCAGTTACGATGAGGGGGCCGATACGCAGTATTTT. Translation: CASSYDEGADTQYF.

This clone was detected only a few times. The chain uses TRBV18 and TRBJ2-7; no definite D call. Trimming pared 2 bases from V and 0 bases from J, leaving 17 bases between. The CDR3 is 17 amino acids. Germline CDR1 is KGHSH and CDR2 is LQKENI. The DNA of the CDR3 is TGTGCCAGCTCACCAGCGACAAGCTTAACGAGCTCCTACGAGCAGTACTTC. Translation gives CASSPATSLTSSYEQYF.

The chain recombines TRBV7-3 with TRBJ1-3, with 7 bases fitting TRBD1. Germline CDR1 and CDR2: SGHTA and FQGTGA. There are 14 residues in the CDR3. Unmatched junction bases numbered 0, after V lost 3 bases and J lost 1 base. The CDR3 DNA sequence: TGTGCCAGCAGCTTGACAGGGTCTGGAAACACCATATATTTT. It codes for CASSLTGSGNTIYF. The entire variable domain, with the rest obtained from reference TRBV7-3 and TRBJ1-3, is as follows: GAGVSQTPSNKVTEKGKYVELRCDPISGHTALYWYRQSLGQGPEFLIYFQGTGAADDSGLPNDRFFAVRPEGSVSTLKIQRTERGDSAVYLCASSLTGSGNTIYFGEGSWLTVV.

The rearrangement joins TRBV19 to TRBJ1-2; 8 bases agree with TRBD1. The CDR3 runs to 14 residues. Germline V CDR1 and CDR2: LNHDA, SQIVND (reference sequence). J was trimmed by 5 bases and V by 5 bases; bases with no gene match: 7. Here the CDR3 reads CASSSLQGAYGYTF. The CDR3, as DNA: TGTGCCAGTAGTTCCCTTCAGGGGGCATATGGCTACACCTTC.

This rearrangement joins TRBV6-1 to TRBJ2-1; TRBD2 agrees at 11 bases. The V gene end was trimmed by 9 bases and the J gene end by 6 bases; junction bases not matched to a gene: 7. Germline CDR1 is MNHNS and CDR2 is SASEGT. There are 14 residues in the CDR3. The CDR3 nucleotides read TGTGCCAGTATTAGCGGGGGGGTCTCCAATGAGCAGTTCTTC. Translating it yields CASISGGVSNEQFF.

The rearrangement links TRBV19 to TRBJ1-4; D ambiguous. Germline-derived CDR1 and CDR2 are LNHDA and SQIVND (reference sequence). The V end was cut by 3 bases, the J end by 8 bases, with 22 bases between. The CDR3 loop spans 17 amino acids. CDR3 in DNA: TGTGCCAGTAGTATGCGCGGGTCCTTCCAAACGGGGGAAAAACTGTTTTTT. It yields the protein CASSMRGSFQTGEKLFF.

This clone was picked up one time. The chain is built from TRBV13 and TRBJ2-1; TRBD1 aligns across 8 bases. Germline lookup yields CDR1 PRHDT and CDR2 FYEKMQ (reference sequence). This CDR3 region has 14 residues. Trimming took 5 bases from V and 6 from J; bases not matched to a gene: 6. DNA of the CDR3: TGTGCCAGCAGCCTTAACACAGGGGGCAATGAGCAGTTCTTC. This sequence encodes CASSLNTGGNEQFF.

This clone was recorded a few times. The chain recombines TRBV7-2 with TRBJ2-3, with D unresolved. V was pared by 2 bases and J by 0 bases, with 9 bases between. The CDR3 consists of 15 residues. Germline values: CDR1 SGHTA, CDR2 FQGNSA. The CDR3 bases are TGTGCCAGCAGCTTAAACGGTGGTAGCACAGATACGCAGTATTTT. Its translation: CASSLNGGSTDTQYF.

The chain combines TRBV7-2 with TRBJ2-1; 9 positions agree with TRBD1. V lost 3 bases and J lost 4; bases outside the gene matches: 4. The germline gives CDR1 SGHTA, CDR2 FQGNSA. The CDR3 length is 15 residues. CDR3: CASSLRGQGYNEQFF. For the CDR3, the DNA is TGTGCCAGCAGCTTGAGAGGACAGGGGTACAATGAGCAGTTCTTC.

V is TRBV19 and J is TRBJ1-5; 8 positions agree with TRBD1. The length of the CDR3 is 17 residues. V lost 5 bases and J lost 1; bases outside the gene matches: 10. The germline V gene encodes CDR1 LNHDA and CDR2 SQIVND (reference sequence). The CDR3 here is CASSGDETGVSNQPQHF. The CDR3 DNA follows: TGTGCCAGTAGTGGGGACGAGACAGGGGTAAGCAATCAGCCCCAGCATTTT.

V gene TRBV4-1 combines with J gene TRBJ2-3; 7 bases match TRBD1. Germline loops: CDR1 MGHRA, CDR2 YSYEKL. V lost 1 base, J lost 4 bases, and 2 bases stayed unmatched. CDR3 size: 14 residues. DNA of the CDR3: TGCGCCAGCAGCCAAGCCCAGGGGGCAGATACGCAGTATTTT. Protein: CASSQAQGADTQYF.

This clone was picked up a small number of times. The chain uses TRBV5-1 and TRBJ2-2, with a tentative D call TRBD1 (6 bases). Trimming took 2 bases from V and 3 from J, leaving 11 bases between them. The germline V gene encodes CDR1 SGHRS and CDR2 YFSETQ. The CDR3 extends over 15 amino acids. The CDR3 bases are TGCGCCAGCAGCTTAACAGGGAAGGACACCGGGGAGCTGTTTTTT. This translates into CASSLTGKDTGELFF.

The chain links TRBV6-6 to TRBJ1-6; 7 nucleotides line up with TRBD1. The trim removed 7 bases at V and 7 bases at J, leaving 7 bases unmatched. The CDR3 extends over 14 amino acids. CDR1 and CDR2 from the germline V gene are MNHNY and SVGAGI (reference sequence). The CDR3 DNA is TGTGCCAGCACCCCTGGCAGGGGGAATTCACCCCTCCACTTT. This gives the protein CASTPGRGNSPLHF.

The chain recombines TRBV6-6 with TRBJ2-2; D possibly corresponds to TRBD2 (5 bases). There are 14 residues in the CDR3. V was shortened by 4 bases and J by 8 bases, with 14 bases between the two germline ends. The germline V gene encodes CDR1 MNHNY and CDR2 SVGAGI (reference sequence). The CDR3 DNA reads TGTGCCAGCAGTTCGCTTTTTGAGGGTGGGGAGCTGTTTTTT. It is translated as CASSSLFEGGELFF.

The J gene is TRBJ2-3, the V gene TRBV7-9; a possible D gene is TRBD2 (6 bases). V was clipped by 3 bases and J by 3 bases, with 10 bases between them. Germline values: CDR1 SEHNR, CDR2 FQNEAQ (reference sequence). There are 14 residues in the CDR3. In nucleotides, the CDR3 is TGTGCCAGCAGCTTTGGCGGGGAAACAGATACGCAGTATTTT. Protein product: CASSFGGETDTQYF.

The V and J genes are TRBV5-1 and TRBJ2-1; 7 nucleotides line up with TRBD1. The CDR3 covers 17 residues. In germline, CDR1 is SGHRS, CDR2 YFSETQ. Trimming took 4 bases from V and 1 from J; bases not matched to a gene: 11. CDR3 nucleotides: TGCGCCAGCAGCCCCCACGGACAGGCGCAATCCTACAATGAGCAGTTCTTC. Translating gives CASSPHGQAQSYNEQFF. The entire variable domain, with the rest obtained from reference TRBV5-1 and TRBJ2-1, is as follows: KAGVTQTPRYLIKTRGQQVTLSCSPISGHRSVSWYQQTPGQGLQFLFEYFSETQRNKGNFPGRFSGRQFSNSRSEMNVSTLELGDSALYLCASSPHGQAQSYNEQFFGPGTRLTVL.

The chain's CDR3 is CASTPSLGASYGYTF. The CDR3 coding sequence is TGTGCCAGCACCCCCTCCCTAGGGGCCTCCTATGGCTACACCTTC. The J gene is TRBJ1-2, the V gene TRBV27; D perhaps matches TRBD1 (5 bases). The length of the CDR3 is 15 residues. Germline V gene lookup returns CDR1 MNHEY and CDR2 SMNVEV (reference sequence). V was pared by 7 bases and J by 4 bases, with 19 bases between.

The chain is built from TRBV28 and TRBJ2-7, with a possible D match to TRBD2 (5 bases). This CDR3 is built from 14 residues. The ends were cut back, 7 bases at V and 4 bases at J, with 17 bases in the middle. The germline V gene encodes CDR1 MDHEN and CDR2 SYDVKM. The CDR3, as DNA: TGTGCCAGCATTCCGGGAAGGAGGTATTACGAGCAGTACTTC. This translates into CASIPGRRYYEQYF.